This TCR beta chain was profiled in a study of cytomegalovirus exposure and HLA in healthy donors (dated by TCRdb to 2016 to 2017). Background for the entire study: In an earlier analysis of some 550 of the donors, 276 Gb of sequence data and some 120 million unique TCR beta sequences from 150 million to 200 million T cells were reported. An early release covering about 600 HLA-typed donors comprised approximately 300 gigabases of sequencing data and tens of millions of unique TCR sequences. Of the approximately 400 genotyped donors, 70% to 90% were placed in the genetic ancestry cluster associated with self-reported Caucasian donors. The study was designed to test whether signatures of past pathogen exposure could be identified by cataloging public T cell receptors. The T cell repertoires of several hundred subjects were profiled by immunosequencing and related to cytomegalovirus serostatus. Besides the first cohort of hundreds of subjects, a separate validation cohort made up of over a hundred different subjects was used. High-throughput TCR immunosequencing, statistical association of individual TCRs with disease status, and machine learning were combined to predict cytomegalovirus infection status. To study patterns of TCR occurrence, a later analysis re-analyzed previously published TCR beta repertoires from hundreds of donors and added high-resolution HLA genotyping. Rather than drawing on any new phenotypic data, the later analysis identified candidate immune exposures from TCR beta sequences and the way those sequences occurred across donors. An earlier analysis of several hundred of the donors applied high-throughput TCR beta sequencing to assess whether each TCR beta V gene segment acted as functional or pseudogenic. Alongside the repertoire data, information on donor age, sex, ethnicity and CMV serostatus was compiled. In a later genetic analysis, genome-wide SNP genotypes for about 60% of the 666 donors were used, and that subset was treated as a discovery cohort. Every discovery cohort repertoire had been produced on one sequencing platform. Class I and class II HLA loci were covered by the typing at four-digit resolution. Typing coverage differed by locus: A, B, C, DRB1 and DQB1 were typed in roughly 629-630 donors, DQA1 in about 510, DPA1 in 600 to 610, and DPB1 in roughly 450. Roughly 5 DR-DQ haplotypes were handled as single units for association and clustering, since linkage in the cohort was strong. Among 300 to 500 genotyped donors of the cohort, an average of around 250,000 unique TCR beta nucleotide sequences was sequenced per donor, of which approximately 18% were non-productive. Results the study describes overall, beyond this receptor: A further reported finding was that TCR beta sequences accurately predicted the HLA-A and HLA-B alleles for most subjects in the first cohort. An earlier analysis of some 560 of the donors showed that most TCR beta V segments appeared in productive rearrangements either about 87% or about 30% of the time, which broadly matched IMGT annotations. A group of highly shared sequence variants was considered likely to be a technical artifact of the sequencing pipeline. At a false discovery rate of 0.05, a later analysis linked approximately 18,000 TCR beta sequences to specific HLA alleles. Linkage disequilibrium might explain the correlated functional status among segregating V segments, but an unknown experimental factor could not be ruled out. The cohort was sequenced for TCR beta chains only, and without alpha or paired-chain data the features that could be detected were limited. In a later genetic analysis, a missense DCLRE1C variant was associated with V-gene and J-gene trimming of TCR beta chains, and the association was replicated in an independent cohort. In a later analysis, HLA-associated TCR beta chains showed more clonal expansion and lower generation probabilities than non-associated chains that were equally common. Because some donors lacked HLA typing at each locus, the association tests relied only on the typed subset. The presence/absence analyses assumed that sequencing depth was roughly uniform across donors, and that assumption may not be true. The 87-base-pair reads could not distinguish some IMGT-functional V segments, including TRBV6-2 and TRBV6-3, so those segments were excluded. A later analysis reported that several top co-occurrence clusters appeared linked to parvovirus B19, influenza, CMV and Epstein-Barr virus. According to a later genetic analysis, donors in an Asian-associated ancestry cluster had fewer N-insertions in productive TCRs than the approximately 610-donor mean. CMV serostatus was the only immune exposure information available for the cohort. It was suggested by the authors that the approach could potentially be generalized to other disease states and immunological phenotypes. Strong co-occurrence of HLA alleles, especially DR and DQ, made assigning TCR associations to individual alleles difficult. According to a later analysis, TCR association rates differed among HLA loci, with DRB1 alleles showing the most associated TCRs and HLA-C alleles showing the fewest. The earlier analysis of 587 of the donors excluded seventeen rarely observed V segments, including chromosome 9 orphons, because counts were too low. The study gave a list of more than 150 TCR beta chains associated with cytomegalovirus. Across donors, most TCR sequences were observed very rarely, whereas some public TCRs were present in many individuals. In vitro tests confirmed that a few of the cytomegalovirus-associated TCR beta chains recognize cytomegalovirus antigens. Cytomegalovirus status was reported to be diagnosed by the classifier with high specificity and sensitivity in both the original and validation cohorts. In a later analysis, most CMV-associated TCR beta chains were found to appear HLA-restricted, with HLA associations seemingly driven largely by CMV exposure.

In total, about 650 healthy bone marrow donors made up the cohort. Cohort members were all nominally healthy when sampled, although unrecorded immune exposures were likely present. The donor was CMV seropositive and was included in the group of almost 300 seropositive cohort members. Each donor provided a peripheral blood sample, and peripheral blood mononuclear cells were used for TCR beta sequencing. The Qiagen DNeasy Blood Extraction Kit was used to extract genomic DNA from the blood cell samples. Library preparation used the immunoSEQ multiplex PCR assay. For the multiplex PCR, a mixture combining 60 forward primers for TCR Vbeta segments and 13 reverse primers for TCR Jbeta segments was used. The CDR3 region of rearranged TCR beta genes was amplified from genomic DNA with a multiplex PCR assay. The amplified TCR beta libraries were sequenced on the Illumina HiSeq System as 87-base-pair reads. The published analysis was carried out like this. In a later analysis, 70 million to 95 million unique TCR beta chains were counted across the approximately 670 repertoires, and some 10 million of these chains were shared by at least two donors. Raw reads were error-corrected and collapsed into unique sequences by a nearest-neighbor algorithm in which closely related sequences were merged to remove PCR and sequencing errors. To assign V, D and J gene segments, CDR3 sequences were aligned to IMGT reference sequences. For a sequence to be retained, a match of at least six nucleotides was required to both a V gene segment and a J gene segment. Rearrangements were called productive when the CDR3 lacked stop codons and stayed in frame with V and J; all others were non-productive. CDR3 was defined according to IMGT convention as the region running from the second conserved V-encoded cysteine to the conserved J-encoded phenylalanine. In an earlier analysis of roughly 610 of the donors, sequences lacking an unambiguous match to a single V gene segment were excluded. An earlier analysis of 550 to 650 of the donors classified V segments as functional when productive rearrangements were above 56.7% and as segregating when the standard deviation between donors was above 5%. A statistical classification framework was developed to diagnose cytomegalovirus status using the catalog of TCR beta chain sequences. In a later analysis, V and J genes were assigned by comparing TCR nucleotide sequences against IMGT/GENE-DB human TR gene sequences. Using the TCRdist pipeline, a later analysis assigned CDR3 sequences along with most-parsimonious VDJ recombination scenarios. In a later analysis, each TCR beta chain was defined by its CDR3 amino acid sequence together with its V-gene family, and reads lacking a unique V-gene family were excluded. To address suspected cross-contamination and a sequencing artifact, a later analysis removed around 600 highly shared, low-generation-probability nucleotide sequences. A later analysis calculated a clonal expansion index for each public chain from normalized within-repertoire ranks of inferred template counts. In a later analysis, generation probabilities were computed using a VDJ recombination model fitted to out-of-frame rearrangements, and the results were checked against IGoR. Hypergeometric tests were used in a later analysis to score TCR-TCR, TCR-HLA and TCR-CMV co-occurrence, with a repertoire-size bias correction applied to the TCR pairs. A later analysis estimated false discovery rates by permuting HLA or CMV assignments 20 times. In a later analysis, co-occurring TCRs were grouped with DBSCAN, and TCRdist sequence similarity was added when clustering was performed within HLA-allele-positive subsets. For co-occurrence clustering, repertoires with fewer than 30,000 or more than 120,000 public chains were excluded, along with roughly 5 repertoires with anomalous nucleotide sharing. TCRdb took over this immuneACCESS table, retaining in-frame rearrangements with V and J assigned. Such tables are incomplete; in checked studies, under half of the missing clones stem from an unresolved V gene, and the remainder is unexplained. The V and J calls and clone size come from that table; D and trimming were worked out from the DNA. The sample table holds some 190,000 clones, of which more than 75% were seen once. The ten largest clones add up to around 2.3% of the sample.

From cysteine to phenylalanine, the CDR3 is 17 amino acids long. The entry retains the CDR3 DNA only, 51 bases that are in frame from base 1. The germline V gene (reference sequence) gives CDR1 as MNHEY and CDR2 as SMNVEV. As concerns this clone: Its binding antigen is unknown. No much larger clone is present one base from it, and per-base qualities are unavailable.

This receptor was taken from a woman between 25 and 40 years old in good health and CMV-seropositive. The sequenced sample consisted of PBMCs. The chain employs TRBV27 and TRBJ2-5; TRBD1 matches 10 bases in the middle. The end of the DNA fits TRBJ2-7 better, so the J call may be wrong. CDR3 protein: CASSDGQGGEPYYEQYF. The DNA sequence is given as TGTGCCAGCAGTGACGGACAGGGGGGCGAACCATACTACGAGCAGTACTTC.